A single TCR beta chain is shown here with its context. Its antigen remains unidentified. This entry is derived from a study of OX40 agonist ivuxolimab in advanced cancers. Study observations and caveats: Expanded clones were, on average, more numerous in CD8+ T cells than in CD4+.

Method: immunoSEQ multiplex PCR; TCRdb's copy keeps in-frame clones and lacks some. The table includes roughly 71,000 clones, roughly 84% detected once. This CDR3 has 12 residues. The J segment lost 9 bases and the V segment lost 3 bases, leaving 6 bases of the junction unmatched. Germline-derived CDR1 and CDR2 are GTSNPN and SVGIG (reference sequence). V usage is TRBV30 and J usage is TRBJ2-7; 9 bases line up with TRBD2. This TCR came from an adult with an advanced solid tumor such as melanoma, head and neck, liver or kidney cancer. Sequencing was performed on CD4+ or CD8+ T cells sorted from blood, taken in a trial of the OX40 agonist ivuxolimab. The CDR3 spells CAWSLAGAGQYF. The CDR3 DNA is TGTGCCTGGAGCTTAGCGGGAGCCGGGCAGTACTTC.